The sequence of this T cell receptor (beta chain) was determined in a study of graft-versus-host responses after intestinal transplantation. At the level of the study: Isolated intestinal, liver-intestinal, or multivisceral transplants had been given to the recipients. Every one of the recipients received anti-thymocyte globulin induction and afterwards took tacrolimus and steroids for around 3 years.

This clone was picked up a small number of times. Repertoires were generated with immunoSEQ multiplex PCR, while TCRdb's copy carries only in-frame clones and drops some. In the table there are about 19,000 clones, about 38% of which are singletons. Co-plated with roughly 200,000 CFSE-labeled responder cells were roughly 200,000 irradiated, violet-dye-labeled stimulator cells. CDR1 is LGHNA, CDR2 YNFKEQ, per germline. J was trimmed by 4 bases and V by 0 bases; bases with no gene match: 14. The CDR3 is 20 residues long. Study-level results: There was an association between peak levels of circulating GvH clones and early post-transplant HvG declines.

The source material was alloreactive CD4+ T cells from a mixed lymphocyte reaction culture, sampled before intestinal transplant. Specified subset: CFSE-low proliferating T cells sorted from roughly 6-day pre-transplant mixed lymphocyte reaction (GvH or HvG direction). V is TRBV4-2 and J is TRBJ1-5; 11 nucleotides match TRBD1. The sequence was obtained from a human patient who received an intestinal transplant. The CDR3 DNA reads as TGTGCCAGCAGCCAAGATCTAGACGGGTCGGGACAGGGGGTAAATCAGCCCCAGCATTTT. Its translation is CASSQDLDGSGQGVNQPQHF.